The 30 T cell receptor beta chains presented below share a single source sample, sequenced in a study of CD8 T cells in ankylosing spondylitis. TCRdb reprocessed the 5' RACE reads via MiXCR and lists one record per CDR3 protein. The sample includes hundreds of thousands of distinct CDR3 sequences, about 26% of them seen just once. Material for sequencing was blood, either unsorted or a sorted T cell fraction (not recorded which). The receptors come from a male donor with ankylosing spondylitis or in good health (not recorded which).

A single count supports this clonotype. V and J are TRBV7-2 and TRBJ2-3, with D perhaps matching TRBD1 (5 bases). CDR3 length equals 17 residues. CDR1 is SGHTA and CDR2 is FQGNSA in the germline V gene. Trimming took off 4 bases at V and 2 bases at J, with 19 bases between the two ends. Here the CDR3 reads CASSSSAGRATTDTQYF. CDR3 nucleotide sequence: TGTGCCAGCAGCTCCAGCGCCGGCAGGGCGACCACAGATACGCAGTATTTT.

The table lists this clonotype with many counts. The V call is TRBV20-1, the J call TRBJ2-2; no definite D call. The CDR3 spans 17 residues. V gave up 0 bases and J gave up 0 bases, with 14 bases separating them. Germline V gene data show CDR1 as DFQATT and CDR2 as SNEGSKA (reference sequence). CDR3 sequence (DNA): TGCAGTGCTAGAGATGAGATTCTACAGCCGAACACCGGGGAGCTGTTTTTT. It translates to CSARDEILQPNTGELFF.

The V and J genes are TRBV5-6 and TRBJ2-7; TRBD2 aligns across 7 bases. The CDR3 covers 16 residues. Germline CDR1 is SGHDT and CDR2 is YYEEEE. J was trimmed by 3 bases and V by 4 bases; bases with no gene match: 13. The CDR3 is CASSRGSPSGNYEQYF. The DNA of the CDR3 is TGTGCCAGCAGCCGGGGATCTCCTAGCGGAAACTACGAGCAGTACTTC.

This clonotype was recorded at least ten times. This CDR3 is CASLTTSTDTQYF. DNA for the CDR3: TGTGCCAGCCTCACGACGAGCACAGATACGCAGTATTTT. This chain connects TRBV12-3 or TRBV12-4 to TRBJ2-3; the D is unclear. CDR3 size: 13 residues. The V and J ends lost 8 bases and 0 bases respectively, with 9 bases between them.

This clonotype was detected only once. J is TRBJ2-5 and V is TRBV6-5; 11 bases match TRBD2. The CDR3 is made up of 16 amino acids. From germline, CDR1 is MNHEY and CDR2 SVGAGI. V lost 2 bases and J lost 5; bases outside the gene matches: 7. The CDR3 bases are TGTGCCAGCAGTTACGGGCTAGCGGGAGGTCTCGAGACCCAGTACTTC. Amino acid sequence: CASSYGLAGGLETQYF.

This chain joins TRBV10-3 and TRBJ2-1; D unresolved. Germline V gene data show CDR1 as ENHRY and CDR2 as SYGVKD. V was cut by 2 bases and J by 0 bases, with 8 bases left in between. This CDR3 has 15 residues. The CDR3 loop reads CAISEDSSSYNEQFF. The CDR3 DNA follows: TGTGCCATCAGTGAGGACTCCAGCTCCTACAATGAGCAGTTCTTC.

This clonotype was detected ten times or more. The chain links TRBV5-1 to TRBJ2-1; 8 nucleotides match TRBD1. The CDR3 runs to 13 residues. Germline V gene data show CDR1 as SGHRS and CDR2 as YFSETQ. With 3 bases clipped from V and 8 bases from J, the junction kept 4 bases outside the gene matches. The CDR3 region is CASSSGRGHEQFF. DNA for the CDR3: TGCGCCAGCAGCTCGGGCAGGGGGCATGAGCAGTTCTTC.

V gene TRBV5-1 combines with J gene TRBJ2-2, with D perhaps given as TRBD1 or TRBD2 (5 bases each). CDR1 is SGHRS and CDR2 is YFSETQ in the germline V gene. The CDR3 contains 14 residues. The ends were cut back, 5 bases at V and 0 bases at J, with 8 bases in the middle. CDR3 sequence reads: CASRGPTNTGELFF. Written as DNA, the CDR3 is TGCGCCAGCAGGGGACCTACGAACACCGGGGAGCTGTTTTTT.

This clonotype was detected ten times or more. CDR3 nucleotide sequence: TGCAGCGTGGGTAGCGGGAGGGGGGGGGTGCGAAATGAGCAGTTCTTC. Translating gives CSVGSGRGGVRNEQFF. This chain connects TRBV29-1 to TRBJ2-1, with 11 bases aligning to TRBD2. The germline gives CDR1 SQVTM, CDR2 ANQGSEA. The CDR3 sequence is 16 residues long. After removal of 6 bases from V and 7 bases from J, the junction contained 14 bases not matched to a gene.

Many counts were recorded for this clonotype. The chain joins TRBV9 to TRBJ2-1; TRBD1 matches 8 bases. Per the germline V gene, CDR1 is SGDLS and CDR2 is YYNGEE. The CDR3 runs to 13 residues. The V gene end was trimmed by 4 bases and the J gene end by 7 bases; junction bases not matched to a gene: 4. The DNA of the CDR3 is TGTGCCAGCAGCTACAGGGGGGAGAATGAGCAGTTCTTC. Translating gives CASSYRGENEQFF.

The V gene is TRBV20-1, the J gene TRBJ2-7; D is possibly TRBD1 (6 bases). CDR1 is DFQATT and CDR2 is SNEGSKA in the germline V gene (reference sequence). CDR3 length: 13 residues. The V and J ends lost 6 bases and 3 bases respectively, with 15 bases between them. CDR3 protein: CSAISEGGYEQYF. CDR3 bases: TGCAGTGCCATATCAGAAGGGGGCTACGAGCAGTACTTC.

The V and J genes are TRBV5-1 and TRBJ2-6, with 9 bases identical to TRBD1. Trimming at V came to 2 bases and at J to 4 bases, leaving 7 bases not matched to a gene. Per germline, CDR1 SGHRS and CDR2 YFSETQ. This CDR3 region has 17 residues. The CDR3 reads CASSFGTGRKGANVLTF. CDR3 sequence (DNA): TGCGCCAGCAGCTTTGGGACAGGGCGTAAGGGGGCCAACGTCCTGACTTTC.

Ten or more counts support this clonotype. The CDR3 DNA is TGTGCCAGCAGCCTTGGACTGACATCTGGGGCCAACGTCCTGACTTTC. It yields the protein CASSLGLTSGANVLTF. The genes are TRBV7-2 and TRBJ2-6; tentatively, D is TRBD2 (5 bases). This CDR3 is 16 amino acids long. With 5 bases removed from V and 1 base from J, the gap between germline ends came to 12 bases. Looked up from germline, CDR1 is SGHTA and CDR2 is FQGNSA.

This clonotype was recorded many times. The genes are TRBV29-1 and TRBJ1-2, with D possibly being TRBD1 (6 bases). Trimming left V 3 bases short and J 8 bases short, with 13 bases between. The germline CDR1 and CDR2 sequences are SQVTM and ANQGSEA. This CDR3 is built from 12 residues. The CDR3 coding sequence is TGCAGCGTTGATTCAGGGGTTCGCGGCTACACCTTC. This gives the protein CSVDSGVRGYTF.

This clonotype appeared once. CDR3 protein: CSVDNGVGGGTEAFF. DNA of the CDR3: TGCAGCGTTGATAACGGGGTAGGCGGGGGCACTGAAGCTTTCTTT. The chain uses TRBV29-1 and TRBJ1-1; D is perhaps TRBD1 (5 bases). Germline CDR1 SQVTM, CDR2 ANQGSEA. The V end was cut by 3 bases, the J end by 4 bases, with 18 bases between. The CDR3 extends over 15 amino acids.

This clonotype has a count of ten or more. This chain links TRBV5-1 with TRBJ2-7; D perhaps matches TRBD2 (5 bases). CDR3 size: 13 residues. V lost 2 bases to trimming and J lost 5 bases, with 11 bases between them. The V gene's germline CDR1 is SGHRS and CDR2 YFSETQ. The CDR3 coding sequence is TGCGCCAGCAGCTTTCGGGGAATCGACGAGCAGTACTTC. This codes for CASSFRGIDEQYF.

In its sample, this clonotype was seen many times. J is TRBJ2-5 and V is TRBV29-1; D is unresolved. V gave up 4 bases and J gave up 0 bases, with 12 bases separating them. CDR3 length: 14 residues. Germline V lookup: CDR1 SQVTM, CDR2 ANQGSEA. CDR3 in DNA: TGCAGCGTTGTCTTCGTAGCCCACCAAGAGACCCAGTACTTC. Translated, it gives CSVVFVAHQETQYF.

This clonotype was seen many times. The rearrangement links TRBV7-2 to TRBJ2-5, with D unresolved. The CDR3 is 11 residues long. Trimming left V 5 bases short and J 8 bases short, with 9 bases between. Germline CDR1 reads SGHTA; CDR2 reads FQGNSA. The CDR3 protein is CASSPGSTQYF. The CDR3, as DNA: TGTGCCAGCAGCCCCGGTAGCACCCAGTACTTC.

This clonotype was found a few times. The J gene is TRBJ2-7, the V gene TRBV6-1; 8 bases map to TRBD2. After removal of 7 bases from V and 3 bases from J, the junction contained 8 bases not matched to a gene. Per the germline V gene, CDR1 is MNHNS and CDR2 is SASEGT. This CDR3 region has 14 residues. The chain's CDR3 is CASTRAGADYEQYF. For the CDR3, the DNA is TGTGCCAGCACCCGAGCGGGAGCCGACTACGAGCAGTACTTC.

This clonotype came up a few times. The chain employs TRBV7-2 and TRBJ2-7; TRBD1 or TRBD2 may be the D gene (5 bases each). V gave up 6 bases and J gave up 4 bases, with 19 bases separating them. The CDR3 has 15 amino acids. CDR1 is SGHTA, CDR2 FQGNSA, per germline. In nucleotides, the CDR3 is TGTGCCAGCAGTCGCCACCGGGACCTTGCGTACGAGCAGTACTTC. Protein: CASSRHRDLAYEQYF.

This clonotype has at least ten counts. This chain links TRBV29-1 with TRBJ2-1, with D perhaps matching TRBD1 (5 bases). Germline CDR1 and CDR2: SQVTM and ANQGSEA. Trimming removed 6 bases from V and 7 bases from J, with 13 bases in between. This CDR3 has 12 amino acids. CDR3 nucleotide sequence: TGCAGCGTGACCCAAGGGGTGAATGAGCAGTTCTTC. Amino acids: CSVTQGVNEQFF.

This clonotype was recorded a few times. The V call is TRBV29-1, the J call TRBJ2-2; TRBD1 aligns across 9 bases. The CDR3 totals 14 residues. Germline V CDR1 and CDR2: SQVTM, ANQGSEA. Trimming removed 6 bases from V and 5 bases from J; junction bases left unmatched: 7. The CDR3 DNA sequence: TGCAGCGTGGAACAGGGGGCTTGGACCGGGGAGCTGTTTTTT. It encodes CSVEQGAWTGELFF.

This clonotype was counted at least ten times. The rearrangement uses TRBV7-2 and TRBJ2-1, with D possibly TRBD2 on 5 matching bases. Germline CDR1 SGHTA, CDR2 FQGNSA. V shed 8 bases and J shed 3 bases, with 17 bases lying between them. The CDR3 covers 15 residues. The CDR3 spells CASGKSGNLYNEQFF. Here the CDR3 DNA reads TGTGCCAGCGGGAAAAGCGGAAACCTCTACAATGAGCAGTTCTTC.

This clonotype was recorded at least ten times. The chain has TRBV5-1 and TRBJ1-1; D uncertain. Germline V gene data show CDR1 as SGHRS and CDR2 as YFSETQ. The CDR3 runs to 13 residues. The V and J ends lost 0 bases and 3 bases respectively, with 6 bases between them. This chain's CDR3 is CASSLERYTEAFF. CDR3 in DNA: TGCGCCAGCAGCTTGGAGAGGTACACTGAAGCTTTCTTT.

The rearrangement joins TRBV7-2 to TRBJ2-7; D uncertain. This CDR3 spans 14 amino acids. Trimming cost V 4 bases and J 2 bases, with 12 bases left between them. CDR1 is SGHTA and CDR2 is FQGNSA in the germline V gene. The CDR3: CASSSARLAYEQYF. The CDR3, as DNA: TGTGCCAGCAGCTCCGCTAGGCTTGCCTACGAGCAGTACTTC. The variable domain in full, completed from reference TRBV7-2 and TRBJ2-7, reads GAGVSQSPSNKVTEKGKDVELRCDPISGHTALYWYRQSLGQGLEFLIYFQGNSAPDKSGLPSDRFSAERTGGSVSTLTIQRTQQEDSAVYLCASSSARLAYEQYFGPGTRLTVT.

This clonotype was observed a few times. This chain connects TRBV20-1 to TRBJ2-1; no clear D gene. Germline assignment: CDR1 DFQATT and CDR2 SNEGSKA (reference sequence). V was pared by 5 bases and J by 6 bases, with 17 bases between. This CDR3 has 14 residues. For the CDR3, the DNA is TGCAGTGCTCCTAATTTCGTGGTGGCCAATGAGCAGTTCTTC. Residues: CSAPNFVVANEQFF.

V gene TRBV6-4 combines with J gene TRBJ1-3, with no clear D. The CDR3 runs 14 residues. V was trimmed by 5 bases and J by 0 bases, leaving 8 bases between them. Germline V CDR1 and CDR2: MRHNA, SNTAGT. The CDR3 DNA is TGTGCCAGCAGTATCAGGAACTCTGGAAACACCATATATTTT. It specifies CASSIRNSGNTIYF.

The table lists this clonotype with a few counts. V usage is TRBV20-1 and J usage is TRBJ2-1; D is possibly TRBD2 (6 bases). V was pared by 2 bases and J by 0 bases, with 14 bases between. Germline lookup yields CDR1 DFQATT and CDR2 SNEGSKA (reference sequence). There are 16 residues in the CDR3. CDR3 sequence: CSARNSGESSYNEQFF. Written as DNA, the CDR3 is TGCAGTGCTAGAAATAGCGGCGAGAGCTCCTACAATGAGCAGTTCTTC.

This clonotype was detected many times. The chain has TRBV7-2 and TRBJ1-2; no reliable D call. Per the germline V gene, CDR1 is SGHTA and CDR2 is FQGNSA. This CDR3 is 13 amino acids long. V was trimmed by 7 bases and J by 3 bases, leaving 12 bases between them. The CDR3 DNA sequence: TGTGCCAGCACCCCTGGGTCTGACTATGGCTACACCTTC. It is translated as CASTPGSDYGYTF.

This clonotype was seen repeatedly, ten times or more. The chain joins TRBV7-8 to TRBJ2-7, with TRBD2 identical over 14 bases. The CDR3 spans 20 residues. CDR1 is SGHVS and CDR2 is FQNEAQ in the germline V gene. V lost 0 bases, J lost 3 bases, and 13 bases stayed unmatched. The chain's CDR3 is CASSLAPQMGLAGAFYEQYF. Here the CDR3 DNA reads TGTGCCAGCAGCTTAGCCCCGCAGATGGGACTAGCGGGAGCCTTCTACGAGCAGTACTTC.